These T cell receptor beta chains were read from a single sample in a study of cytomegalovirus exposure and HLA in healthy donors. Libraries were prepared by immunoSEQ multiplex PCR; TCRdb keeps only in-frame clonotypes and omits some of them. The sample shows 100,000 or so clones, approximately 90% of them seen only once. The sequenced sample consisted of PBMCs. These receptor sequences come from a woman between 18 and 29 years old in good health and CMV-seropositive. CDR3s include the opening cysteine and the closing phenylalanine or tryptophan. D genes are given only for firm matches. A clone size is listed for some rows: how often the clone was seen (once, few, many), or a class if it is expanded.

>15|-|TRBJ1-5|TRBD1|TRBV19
TGTGCCAGTAGTATAAGGGGACAGCTCAATCAGCCCCAGCATTTT
CASSIRGQLNQPQHF
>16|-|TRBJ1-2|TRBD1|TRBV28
TGTGCCAGCAGTTTACGGGGACAGGGGCAGCGGTATGGCTACACCTTC
CASSLRGQGQRYGYTF
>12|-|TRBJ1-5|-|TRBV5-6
TGTGCCAGCAGCTTTGGCGGCCAGCCCCAGCATTTT
CASSFGGQPQHF
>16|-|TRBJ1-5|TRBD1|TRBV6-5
TGTGCCAGCAGTTCTCGACAGGGGGCGGGCAATCAGCCCCAGCATTTT
CASSSRQGAGNQPQHF
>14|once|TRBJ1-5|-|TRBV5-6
TGTGCCAGCAGCTCCGGGACACTGAATCAGCCCCAGCATTTT
CASSSGTLNQPQHF
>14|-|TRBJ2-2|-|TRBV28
TGTGCCAGCAGTTTCGGGGGGCGCGCCGGGGAGCTGTTTTTT
CASSFGGRAGELFF
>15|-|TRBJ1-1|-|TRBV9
TGTGCCAGCAGCGTAGTTCCAGGGCCGAACACTGAAGCTTTCTTT
CASSVVPGPNTEAFF
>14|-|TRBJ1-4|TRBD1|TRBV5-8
TGTGCCAGCAGCCGAGGGACAGGGGATGAAAAACTGTTTTTT
CASSRGTGDEKLFF
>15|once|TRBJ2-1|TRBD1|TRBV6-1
TGTGCCAGCAGTACGACAGGGGGCTCCTACAATGAGCAGTTCTTC
CASSTTGGSYNEQFF
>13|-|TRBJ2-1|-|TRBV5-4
TGTGCCAGCAGCCTACGTGGGAGCAATGAGCAGTTCTTC
CASSLRGSNEQFF
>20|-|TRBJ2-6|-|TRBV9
TGTGCCAGCAGCGTAGATCTCATAGTTGGGCTAGCGACTGGGGCCAACGTCCTGACTTTC
CASSVDLIVGLATGANVLTF
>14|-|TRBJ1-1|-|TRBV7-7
TGTGCCAGCAGCTTAGCGGTCTCCAGCGAACTATTCTCGTTT
CASSLAVSSELFSF
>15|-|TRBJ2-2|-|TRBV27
TGTGCCAGCAGTTTTGCGGAGGGCTTCCCCGGGGAGCTGTTTTTT
CASSFAEGFPGELFF
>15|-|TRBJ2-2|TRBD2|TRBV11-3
TGTGCCAGCAGCTTGGGGGGGATTAACACCGGGGAGCTGTTTTTT
CASSLGGINTGELFF
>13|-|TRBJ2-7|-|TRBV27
TGTGCCAGCAGTTTTCTAGCGCACGACGAGCAGTACTTC
CASSFLAHDEQYF
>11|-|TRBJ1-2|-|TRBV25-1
TGTGCCAGCAGGGAGGATTATGGCTACACCTTC
CASREDYGYTF
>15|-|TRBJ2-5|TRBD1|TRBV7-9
TGTGCCAGCAGACCTACAGGGGGGTTAACCTGGGCCCAGTACTTC
CASRPTGGLTWAQYF
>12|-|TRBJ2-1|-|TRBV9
TGTGCCAGCACAGGCCTATCCGATGAGCAGTTCTTC
CASTGLSDEQFF
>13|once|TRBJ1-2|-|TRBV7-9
TGTGCCAGCAGACCGACAGACTTCTATGGCTACACCTTC
CASRPTDFYGYTF
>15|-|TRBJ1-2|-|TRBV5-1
TGCGCCAGCAGCTTGGAGAGGAAGCGTGGTTTTGGCTACACCTTC
CASSLERKRGFGYTF
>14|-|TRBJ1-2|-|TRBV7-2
TGTGCCAGCAGCCCCCAGGGGTCCATCTATGGCTACACCTTC
CASSPQGSIYGYTF
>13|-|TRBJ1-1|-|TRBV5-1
TGCGCCAGCAGGAGGGAGGGCAGCACTGAAGCTTTCTTT
CASRREGSTEAFF
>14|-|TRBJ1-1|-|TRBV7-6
TGTGCCAGCAGCTTAAGAAGGGGCGAGGCTGAAGCTTTCTTT
CASSLRRGEAEAFF
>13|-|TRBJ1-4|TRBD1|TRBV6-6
TGTGCCAGCAGCCGGACAGGAAATGAAAAACTGTTTTTT
CASSRTGNEKLFF
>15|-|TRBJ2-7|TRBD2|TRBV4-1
TGCGCCAGCAGCTTAGGGACTAGCGGGACCTACGAGCAGTACTTC
CASSLGTSGTYEQYF
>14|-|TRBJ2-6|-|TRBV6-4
TGTGCCAGCAGTGACCACTCTGGGGCCAACGTCCTGACTTTC
CASSDHSGANVLTF
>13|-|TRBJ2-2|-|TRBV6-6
TGTGCCAGCAGCAGCGCGAACACCGGGGAGCTGTTTTTT
CASSSANTGELFF
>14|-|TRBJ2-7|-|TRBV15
TGTGCCACCAGCAGAGGTGACAGTTCCTACGAGCAGTACTTC
CATSRGDSSYEQYF